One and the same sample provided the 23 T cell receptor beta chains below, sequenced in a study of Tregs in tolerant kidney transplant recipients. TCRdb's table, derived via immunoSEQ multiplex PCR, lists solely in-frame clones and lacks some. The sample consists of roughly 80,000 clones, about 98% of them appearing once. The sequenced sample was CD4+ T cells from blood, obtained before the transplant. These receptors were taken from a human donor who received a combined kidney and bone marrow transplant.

The CDR3, as DNA: TGTGCCAGCAGCGTAGGGACTTCTTTGGAGACCCAGTACTTC. Translated: CASSVGTSLETQYF. The chain is built from TRBV9 and TRBJ2-5, with a tentative D call TRBD2 (5 bases). The V end lost 0 bases, the J end lost 5 bases, and 11 bases lay between the germline ends. There are 14 residues in the CDR3. CDR1 is SGDLS, CDR2 YYNGEE, per germline.

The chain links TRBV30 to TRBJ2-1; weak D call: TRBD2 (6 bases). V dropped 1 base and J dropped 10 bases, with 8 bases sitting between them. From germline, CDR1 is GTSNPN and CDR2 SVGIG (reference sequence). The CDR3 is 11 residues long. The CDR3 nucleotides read TGTGCCTGGAGTGGGAGGGACGAGCAGTTCTTC. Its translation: CAWSGRDEQFF.

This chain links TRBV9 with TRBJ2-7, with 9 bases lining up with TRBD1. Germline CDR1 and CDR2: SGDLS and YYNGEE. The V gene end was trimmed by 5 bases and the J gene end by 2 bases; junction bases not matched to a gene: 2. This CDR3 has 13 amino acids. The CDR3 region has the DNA TGTGCCAGCAGTAGACAGGGGGCCTACGAGCAGTACTTC. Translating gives CASSRQGAYEQYF.

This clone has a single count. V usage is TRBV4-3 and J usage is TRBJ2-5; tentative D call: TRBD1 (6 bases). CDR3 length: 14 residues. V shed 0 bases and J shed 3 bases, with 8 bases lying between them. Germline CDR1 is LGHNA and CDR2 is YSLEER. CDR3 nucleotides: TGCGCCAGCAGCCAAGACACAGGGAAAGAGACCCAGTACTTC. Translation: CASSQDTGKETQYF.

The CDR3, as DNA: TGTGCCAGCAGCCGACTAGCGGGAGGGATCTACAATGAGCAGTTCTTC. Its protein is CASSRLAGGIYNEQFF. The chain couples TRBV11-2 to TRBJ2-1; 14 bases are a match to TRBD2. Germline CDR1 and CDR2: SGHAT and FQNNGV. Trimming cost V 5 bases and J 3 bases; bases outside gene matches: 3. This CDR3 is 16 amino acids long. Using reference TRBV11-2 and TRBJ2-1 for the parts outside the CDR3, the full variable domain is EAGVAQSPRYKIIEKRQSVAFWCNPISGHATLYWYQQILGQGPKLLIQFQNNGVVDDSQLPKDRFSAERLKGVDSTLKIQPAKLEDSAVYLCASSRLAGGIYNEQFFGPGTRLTVL.

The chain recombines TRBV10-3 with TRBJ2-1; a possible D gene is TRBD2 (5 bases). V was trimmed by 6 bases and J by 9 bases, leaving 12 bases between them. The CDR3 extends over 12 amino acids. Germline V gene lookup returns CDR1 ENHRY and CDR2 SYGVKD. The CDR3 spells CAISPRGGEQFF. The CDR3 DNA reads TGTGCCATCAGCCCAAGAGGAGGTGAGCAGTTCTTC.

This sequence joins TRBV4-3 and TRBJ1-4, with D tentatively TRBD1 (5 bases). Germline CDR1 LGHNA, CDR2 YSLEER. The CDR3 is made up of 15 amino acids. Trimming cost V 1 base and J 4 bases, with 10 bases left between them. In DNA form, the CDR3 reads TGCGCCAGCAGCCAAGGGGTAGGACATAATGAAAAACTGTTTTTT. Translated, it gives CASSQGVGHNEKLFF.

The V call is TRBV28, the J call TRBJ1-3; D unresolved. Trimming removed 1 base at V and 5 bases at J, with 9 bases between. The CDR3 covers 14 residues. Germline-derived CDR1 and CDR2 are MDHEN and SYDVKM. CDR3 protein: CASSLSGSRNTIYF. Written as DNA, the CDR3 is TGTGCCAGCAGTTTATCCGGGTCTCGAAACACCATATATTTT.

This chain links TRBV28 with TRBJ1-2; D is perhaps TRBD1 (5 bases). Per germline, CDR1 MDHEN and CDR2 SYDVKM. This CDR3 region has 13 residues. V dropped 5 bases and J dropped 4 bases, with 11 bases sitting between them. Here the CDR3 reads CASSAPGGYGYTF. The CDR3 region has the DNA TGTGCCAGCAGTGCGCCCGGGGGCTATGGCTACACCTTC.

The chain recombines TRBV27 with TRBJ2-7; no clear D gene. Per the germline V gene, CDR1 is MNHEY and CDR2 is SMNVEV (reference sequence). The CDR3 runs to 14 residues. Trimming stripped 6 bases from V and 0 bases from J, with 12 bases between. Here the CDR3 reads CASRAQVNSYEQYF. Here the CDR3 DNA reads TGTGCCAGCAGGGCCCAGGTGAACTCCTACGAGCAGTACTTC.

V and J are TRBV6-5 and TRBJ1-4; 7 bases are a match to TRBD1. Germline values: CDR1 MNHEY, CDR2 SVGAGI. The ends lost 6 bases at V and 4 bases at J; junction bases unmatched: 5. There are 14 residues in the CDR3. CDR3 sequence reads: CASRRDSFNEKLFF. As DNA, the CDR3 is TGTGCCAGCAGACGGGACAGCTTTAATGAAAAACTGTTTTTT.

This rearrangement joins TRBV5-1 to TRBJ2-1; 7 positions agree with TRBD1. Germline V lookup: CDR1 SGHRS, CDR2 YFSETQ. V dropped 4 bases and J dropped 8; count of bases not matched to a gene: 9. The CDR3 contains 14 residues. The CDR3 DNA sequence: TGCGCCAGCAGCATTGGGACAGTCTATCATGAGCAGTTCTTC. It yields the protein CASSIGTVYHEQFF.

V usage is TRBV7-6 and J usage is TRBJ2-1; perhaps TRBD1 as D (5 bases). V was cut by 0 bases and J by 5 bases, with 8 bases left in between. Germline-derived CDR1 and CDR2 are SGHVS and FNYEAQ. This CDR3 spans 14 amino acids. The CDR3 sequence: CASSLAQADNEQFF. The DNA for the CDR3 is TGTGCCAGCAGCTTAGCACAGGCAGACAATGAGCAGTTCTTC. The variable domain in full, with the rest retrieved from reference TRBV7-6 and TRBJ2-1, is GAGVSQSPRYKVTKRGQDVALRCDPISGHVSLYWYRQALGQGPEFLTYFNYEAQQDKSGLPNDRFSAERPEGSISTLTIQRTEQRDSAMYRCASSLAQADNEQFFGPGTRLTVL.

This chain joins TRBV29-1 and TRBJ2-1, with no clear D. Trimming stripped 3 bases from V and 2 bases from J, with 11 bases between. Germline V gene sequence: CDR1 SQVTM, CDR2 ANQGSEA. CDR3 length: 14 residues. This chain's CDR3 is CSVDRMGPYNEQFF. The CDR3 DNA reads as TGCAGCGTTGACCGAATGGGCCCCTACAATGAGCAGTTCTTC.

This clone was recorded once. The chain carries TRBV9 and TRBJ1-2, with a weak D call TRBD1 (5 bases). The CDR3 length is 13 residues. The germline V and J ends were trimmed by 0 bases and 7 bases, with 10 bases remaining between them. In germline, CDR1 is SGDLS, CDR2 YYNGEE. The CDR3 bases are TGTGCCAGCAGCGTAGAAGGGGTCCCTGGCTACACCTTC. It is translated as CASSVEGVPGYTF.

The DNA of the CDR3 is TGTGCCAGCAGTGAAATCCCGGGAAATCAGCCCCAGCATTTT. As protein: CASSEIPGNQPQHF. This chain joins TRBV2 and TRBJ1-5, with no clear D. This CDR3 is built from 14 residues. Germline V gene sequence: CDR1 SNHLY, CDR2 FYNNEI. Between the trimmed V and J ends, which lost 2 bases and 4 bases, there was a span of 9 bases.

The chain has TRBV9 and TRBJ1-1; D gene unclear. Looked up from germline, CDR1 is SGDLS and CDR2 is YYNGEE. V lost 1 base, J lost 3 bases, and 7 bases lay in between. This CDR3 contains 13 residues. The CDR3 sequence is CASSVSMDTEAFF. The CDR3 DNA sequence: TGTGCCAGCAGCGTAAGCATGGACACTGAAGCTTTCTTT.

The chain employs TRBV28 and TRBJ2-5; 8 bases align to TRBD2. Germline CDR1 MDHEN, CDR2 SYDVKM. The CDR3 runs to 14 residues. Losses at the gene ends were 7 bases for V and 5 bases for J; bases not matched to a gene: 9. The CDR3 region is CASTTTSGRETQYF. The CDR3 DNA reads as TGTGCCAGCACCACTACTAGCGGTCGGGAGACCCAGTACTTC.

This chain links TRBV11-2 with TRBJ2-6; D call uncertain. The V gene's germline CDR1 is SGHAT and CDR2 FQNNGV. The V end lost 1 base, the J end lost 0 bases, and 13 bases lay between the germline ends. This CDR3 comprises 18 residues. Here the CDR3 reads CASSLGRNSASGANVLTF. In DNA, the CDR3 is TGTGCCAGCAGCTTAGGGAGAAATTCTGCCTCTGGGGCCAACGTCCTGACTTTC.

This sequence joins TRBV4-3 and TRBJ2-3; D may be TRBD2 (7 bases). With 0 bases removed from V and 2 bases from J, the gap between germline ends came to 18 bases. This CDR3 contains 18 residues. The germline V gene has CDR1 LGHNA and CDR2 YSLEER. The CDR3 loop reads CASSQDRRLGGPTDTQYF. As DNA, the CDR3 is TGCGCCAGCAGCCAAGATCGTCGTTTGGGGGGGCCCACAGATACGCAGTATTTT.

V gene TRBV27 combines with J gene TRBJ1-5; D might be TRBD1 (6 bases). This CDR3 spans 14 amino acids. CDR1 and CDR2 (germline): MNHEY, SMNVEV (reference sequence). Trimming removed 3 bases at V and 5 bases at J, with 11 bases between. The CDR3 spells CASSFTGTHQPQHF. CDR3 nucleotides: TGTGCCAGCAGTTTTACAGGGACCCATCAGCCCCAGCATTTT.

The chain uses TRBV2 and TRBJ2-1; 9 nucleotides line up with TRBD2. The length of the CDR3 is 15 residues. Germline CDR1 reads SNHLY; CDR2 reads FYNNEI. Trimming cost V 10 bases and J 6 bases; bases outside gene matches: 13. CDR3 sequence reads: CATITLAGVFNEQFF. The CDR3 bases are TGTGCCACCATTACTTTAGCGGGAGTATTCAATGAGCAGTTCTTC.

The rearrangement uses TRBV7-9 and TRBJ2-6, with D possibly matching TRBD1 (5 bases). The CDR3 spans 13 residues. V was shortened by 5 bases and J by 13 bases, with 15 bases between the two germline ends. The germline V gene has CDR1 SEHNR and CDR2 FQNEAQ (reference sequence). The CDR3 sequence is CASSTRGPEVLTF. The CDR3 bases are TGTGCCAGCAGCACAAGGGGCCCGGAAGTCCTGACTTTC.